This TCR beta chain was sequenced for a study of PD-1 blockade in classical Hodgkin lymphoma. The study, taken as a whole, reports: The repertoire differences lack a defined cause, possibly disease activity or prior therapy. Newly diagnosed patients were said to have less baseline TCR diversity than healthy donors did.

Losses at the gene ends were 1 base for V and 2 bases for J; bases not matched to a gene: 2. Germline assignment: CDR1 SGHTA and CDR2 FQGNSA. This CDR3 is 15 amino acids long. A note on this clone: Its antigen is currently unknown.

Sequencing used immunoSEQ multiplex PCR; TCRdb keeps in-frame clones, though not all of them. The data show tens of thousands of clones, over 90% seen once. Time point meaning: newly diagnosed, previously untreated cHL patient sample. The sequence was obtained from a human donor with classical Hodgkin lymphoma. The sequenced sample was peripheral blood mononuclear cells (PBMCs). V is TRBV7-2 and J is TRBJ2-7, with 10 bases lining up with TRBD2. CDR3 protein: CASSLDSGGAYEQYF. Here the CDR3 DNA reads TGTGCCAGCAGCTTAGACAGCGGGGGGGCCTACGAGCAGTACTTC.